A single sample is the source of the 10 T cell receptor beta chains below, sequenced in a study of cytomegalovirus exposure and HLA in healthy donors. The PCR ran on 60 Vbeta and 13 Jbeta primers. Assay: immunoSEQ multiplex PCR; the TCRdb copy retains only in-frame clones and omits some. The data show fewer than 200,000 clones, about four fifths seen once. Sequenced material: PBMCs. The receptors were gathered from a woman aged 50 to 65 in good health and CMV-seronegative.

This clone has more than one count but fewer than ten. The V gene is TRBV11-2, the J gene TRBJ2-4, with D possibly being TRBD2 (7 bases). The CDR3 sequence is 16 residues long. V was trimmed by 6 bases and J by 5 bases, leaving 20 bases between them. CDR1 is SGHAT, CDR2 FQNNGV, per germline. CDR3 in DNA: TGTGCCAGCAGTCCCGGCCTGGGGGCGGGGGAAAACATTCAGTACTTC. Protein product: CASSPGLGAGENIQYF.

This chain uses TRBV9 with TRBJ2-1, with 8 bases matching TRBD2. In germline, CDR1 is SGDLS, CDR2 YYNGEE. CDR3 length equals 16 residues. The V gene end was trimmed by 0 bases and the J gene end by 3 bases; junction bases not matched to a gene: 5. The CDR3 loop reads CASSVVGTRGYNEQFF. The DNA of the CDR3 is TGTGCCAGCAGCGTAGTGGGGACTAGGGGCTACAATGAGCAGTTCTTC.

V gene TRBV6-5 combines with J gene TRBJ2-3; D is possibly TRBD1 (6 bases). Germline V gene data show CDR1 as MNHEY and CDR2 as SVGAGI. The V and J ends lost 2 bases and 0 bases respectively, with 9 bases between them. This CDR3 is built from 15 residues. CDR3 nucleotide sequence: TGTGCCAGCAGTTACGGGGGCGCGAGCACAGATACGCAGTATTTT. Protein product: CASSYGGASTDTQYF.

The chain recombines TRBV19 with TRBJ1-3, with TRBD1 matching 9 bases. Germline assignment: CDR1 LNHDA and CDR2 SQIVND (reference sequence). CDR3 length: 14 residues. The junction had 5 bases not matched to a gene; V was cut back by 5 bases and J by 6 bases. The CDR3 sequence is CASSGTGFENTIYF. The CDR3 DNA is TGTGCCAGTAGTGGGACAGGGTTTGAAAACACCATATATTTT.

V and J are TRBV5-1 and TRBJ2-7; the match to TRBD2 covers 12 bases. CDR3 size: 16 residues. CDR1 SGHRS and CDR2 YFSETQ come from the germline V gene. The V and J ends lost 4 bases and 5 bases, in that order; junction bases with no gene match: 10. As DNA, the CDR3 is TGCGCCAGCAGCCCCGGGACTAGCGGGCTGGCCCACGAGCAGTACTTC. It translates to CASSPGTSGLAHEQYF.

This chain uses TRBV25-1 with TRBJ1-3; TRBD1 matches at 7 bases. This CDR3 is built from 14 residues. Germline lookup yields CDR1 MGHDK and CDR2 SYGVNS. V shed 5 bases and J 10 bases; nucleotides not matched to a gene: 11. Here the CDR3 reads CASSSRTGEVTIYF. The CDR3 nucleotides are TGTGCCAGCAGTTCCCGGACAGGAGAGGTTACCATATATTTT.

The rearrangement joins TRBV28 to TRBJ1-3; no definite D call. V lost 1 base, J lost 4 bases, and 5 bases lay in between. This CDR3 is 13 amino acids long. The germline gives CDR1 MDHEN, CDR2 SYDVKM. The CDR3 nucleotides are TGTGCCAGCAGTTTATATCGGGGAAACACCATATATTTT. Translated, it gives CASSLYRGNTIYF.

Turning to this clone: The germline gene is not matched at one end of the junction; a read error may be the cause. The J gene is TRBJ2-3, the V gene TRBV29-1; D is unresolved. CDR3 length: 13 amino acids. Germline V gene sequence: CDR1 SQVTM, CDR2 ANQGSEA. CDR3 sequence reads: CNVRERAPDTQYF. The CDR3, as DNA: TGCAACGTTCGAGAGCGAGCCCCAGATACGCAGTATTTT.

V and J are TRBV19 and TRBJ2-5, with D unclear. V was shortened by 3 bases and J by 1 base, with 6 bases between the two germline ends. In germline, CDR1 is LNHDA, CDR2 SQIVND (reference sequence). This CDR3 has 13 residues. This CDR3 reads CASSMGPQETQYF. As DNA, the CDR3 is TGTGCCAGTAGTATGGGCCCCCAAGAGACCCAGTACTTC.

V gene TRBV6-4 combines with J gene TRBJ2-1; TRBD1 matches 7 bases. V dropped 2 bases and J dropped 15; count of bases not matched to a gene: 4. Germline V gene lookup returns CDR1 MRHNA and CDR2 SNTAGT. The CDR3 covers 11 residues. This CDR3 is CASSDGTAVFF. The DNA of the CDR3 is TGTGCCAGCAGTGACGGGACAGCGGTGTTCTTC.